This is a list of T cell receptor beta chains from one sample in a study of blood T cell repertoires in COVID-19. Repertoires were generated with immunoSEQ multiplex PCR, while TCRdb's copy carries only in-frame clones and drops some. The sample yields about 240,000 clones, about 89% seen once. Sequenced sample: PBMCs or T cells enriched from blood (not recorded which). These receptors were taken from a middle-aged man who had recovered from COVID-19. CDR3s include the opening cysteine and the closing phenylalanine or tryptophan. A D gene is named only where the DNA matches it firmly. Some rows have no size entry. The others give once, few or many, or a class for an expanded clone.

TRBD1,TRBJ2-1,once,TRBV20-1,TGCAGTGCTAGTAAGGCGATCCAGACAGGGCTTGAGCAGTTCTTC,CSASKAIQTGLEQFF
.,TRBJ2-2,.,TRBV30,TGTGCCTGGAGTAGACAGAACACCGGGGAGCTGTTTTTT,CAWSRQNTGELFF
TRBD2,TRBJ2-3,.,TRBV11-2,TGTGCCAGCAGCTCATTAGCGGGGGCCCGGACAGATACGCAGTATTTT,CASSSLAGARTDTQYF
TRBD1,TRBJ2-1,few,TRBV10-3,TGTGCCATCAGTGAACCGGACAGGCCGGATGAGCAGTTCTTC,CAISEPDRPDEQFF
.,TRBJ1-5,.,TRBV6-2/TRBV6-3,TGTGCCAGCAGGTACGGAGGGGGCAATCAGCCCCAGCATTTT,CASRYGGGNQPQHF
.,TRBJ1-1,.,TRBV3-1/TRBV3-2,TGTGCCAGCAGCCAAGCTCGGGGGGGGAGGGGAGCTTTCTTT,CASSQARGGRGAFF
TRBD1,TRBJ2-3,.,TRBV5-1,TGCGCCAGCAGCTTTACAGGGGGCGCCGGCACAGATACGCAGTATTTT,CASSFTGGAGTDTQYF
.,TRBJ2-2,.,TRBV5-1,TGCGCCAGCAGCTTCCTTCGGACTGGGAAAAGGGCCGGGGAGCTGTTTTTT,CASSFLRTGKRAGELFF
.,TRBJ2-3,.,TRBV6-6,TGTGCCAGCCGTGGGGGGGCGCGACCCACAGATACGCAGTATTTT,CASRGGARPTDTQYF
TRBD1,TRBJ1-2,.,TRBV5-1,TGCGCCAGCAGCTCTGAGACAGGGACGGGGGGCTACACCTTC,CASSSETGTGGYTF
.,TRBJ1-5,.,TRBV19,TGTGCCAGTAACCCGGGGAGGGATGTTCCGCCCCAGCATTTT,CASNPGRDVPPQHF
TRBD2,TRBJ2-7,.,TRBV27,TGTGCCAGCAGTCCCCGGGGGGGGGTAGGTTCCTACGAGCAGTACTTC,CASSPRGGVGSYEQYF
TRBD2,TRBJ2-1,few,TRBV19,TGTGCCAGTAGCCTGATTGGAACCGGGACTAATCCGTTCTTC,CASSLIGTGTNPFF
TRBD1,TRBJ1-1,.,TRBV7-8,TGTGCCAGCGGGGCAGGGGGAGGTCCTGAAGCTTTCTTT,CASGAGGGPEAFF
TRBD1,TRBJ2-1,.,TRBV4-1,TGCGCCAGCAGCCAGGGGGACAGGGGAGTCTACAATGAGCAGTTCTTC,CASSQGDRGVYNEQFF
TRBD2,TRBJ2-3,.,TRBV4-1,TGCGCCAGCAGCCAAGATGCCAGCGGGGTTCCTACTAGCACAGATACGCAGTATTTT,CASSQDASGVPTSTDTQYF
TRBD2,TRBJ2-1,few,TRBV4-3,TGCGCCAGCAGCCAAGATTACTCGGGACTAGCGTTCAATGAGCAGTTCTTC,CASSQDYSGLAFNEQFF
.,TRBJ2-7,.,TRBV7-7,TGTGCCAGCAGCGGAGAAGGTTGGCGCATCTACGAGCAGTACTTC,CASSGEGWRIYEQYF
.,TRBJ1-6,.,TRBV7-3,TGTGCCAGCAGCTTAACTGGGGGAGGCGTTTCACCCCTCCACTTT,CASSLTGGGVSPLHF
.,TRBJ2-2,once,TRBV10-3,TGTGCCATCAGTGAGCGCGGGGCGGGACCAAACACCGGGGAGCTGTTTTTT,CAISERGAGPNTGELFF
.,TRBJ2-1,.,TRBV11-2,TGTGCCAGCAGACGTCTAGGGAGCTCCTACAATGAGCAGTTCTTC,CASRRLGSSYNEQFF
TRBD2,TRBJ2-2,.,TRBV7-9,TGTGCCAGCAGCCCGACTAGCGGGGTTTCGGGGGAGCTGTTTTTT,CASSPTSGVSGELFF
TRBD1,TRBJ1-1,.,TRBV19,TGTGCCAGTAGTGCCTTCGACAGGGGCGGGTGGATTGAAGCTTTCTTT,CASSAFDRGGWIEAFF
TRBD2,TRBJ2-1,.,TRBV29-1,TGCAGCGCTGCTGTAAGCGGGGGCACCTACAATGAGCAGTTCTTC,CSAAVSGGTYNEQFF
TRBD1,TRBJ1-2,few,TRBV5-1,TGCGCCAGTCATCAAGGGGACAGGGACTTCTATGGCTACACCTTC,CASHQGDRDFYGYTF
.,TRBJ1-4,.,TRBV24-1,TGTGCCACCAGTGCGAGTGAACCAGGGGTGGGTGAAAAACTGTTTTTT,CATSASEPGVGEKLFF
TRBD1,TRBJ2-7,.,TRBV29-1,TGCAGCGTGACTGCAGGGGGCTACGAGCAGTACTTC,CSVTAGGYEQYF
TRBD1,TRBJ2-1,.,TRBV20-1,TGCAGTGCTAGTGGGACAGGGGGCGATGAGAATGAGCAGTTCTTC,CSASGTGGDENEQFF
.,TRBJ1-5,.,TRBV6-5,TGTGCCAGCAGTTACGAAATGGGGCTTAGCAATCAGCCCCAGCATTTT,CASSYEMGLSNQPQHF
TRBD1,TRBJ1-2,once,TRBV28,TGTGCCAGCAGTTTGGGACAGGGTCTTGGCTACACCTTC,CASSLGQGLGYTF
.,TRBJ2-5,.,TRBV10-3,TGTGCCATCAGTACAGGCAGCCAAGAGACCCAGTACTTC,CAISTGSQETQYF
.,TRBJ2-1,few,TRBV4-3,TGCGCCAGCAGCCAAGATCTGACAGGCTCCTACAATGAGCAGTTCTTC,CASSQDLTGSYNEQFF
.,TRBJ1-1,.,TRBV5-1,TGCGCCAGCAGCTTGACAGATCACACTGAAGCTTTCTTT,CASSLTDHTEAFF
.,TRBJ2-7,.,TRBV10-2,TGCGCCACCTCGCGAGAGAAATTAACCTACGAGCAGTACTTC,CATSREKLTYEQYF
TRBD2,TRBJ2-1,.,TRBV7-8,TGTGCCAGCAGCTTAGCGCGTAGGACTAGCGGTTCTAATGAGCAGTTCTTC,CASSLARRTSGSNEQFF
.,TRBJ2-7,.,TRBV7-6,TGTGCCAGCAGCTTAGGTGGTTACACCTACGAGCAGTACTTC,CASSLGGYTYEQYF
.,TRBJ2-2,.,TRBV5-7,TGTGCCAGCAGCTTGGAGGGGCGGAAGGAGACAACGACCGGGGAGCTGTTTTTT,CASSLEGRKETTTGELFF
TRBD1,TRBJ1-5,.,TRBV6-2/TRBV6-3,TGTGCCAGCAGTAGGACAGGGGTGGAAGCGCCCCAGCATTTT,CASSRTGVEAPQHF
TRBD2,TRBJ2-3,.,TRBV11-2,TGTGCCAGCAGCTTAGATGTTTGGGAGGGTGGCACAGATACGCAGTATTTT,CASSLDVWEGGTDTQYF
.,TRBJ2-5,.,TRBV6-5,TGTGCCAGCAGTTCGGTCCGACTGATACAAGAGACCCAGTACTTC,CASSSVRLIQETQYF
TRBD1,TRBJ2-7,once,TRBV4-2,TGTGCCAGCAGCCCAGGACAGGGGAGCTCCTACGAGCAGTACTTC,CASSPGQGSSYEQYF
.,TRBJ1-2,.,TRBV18,TGTGCCAGCTCACGCGATACGGATGGCTACACCTTC,CASSRDTDGYTF